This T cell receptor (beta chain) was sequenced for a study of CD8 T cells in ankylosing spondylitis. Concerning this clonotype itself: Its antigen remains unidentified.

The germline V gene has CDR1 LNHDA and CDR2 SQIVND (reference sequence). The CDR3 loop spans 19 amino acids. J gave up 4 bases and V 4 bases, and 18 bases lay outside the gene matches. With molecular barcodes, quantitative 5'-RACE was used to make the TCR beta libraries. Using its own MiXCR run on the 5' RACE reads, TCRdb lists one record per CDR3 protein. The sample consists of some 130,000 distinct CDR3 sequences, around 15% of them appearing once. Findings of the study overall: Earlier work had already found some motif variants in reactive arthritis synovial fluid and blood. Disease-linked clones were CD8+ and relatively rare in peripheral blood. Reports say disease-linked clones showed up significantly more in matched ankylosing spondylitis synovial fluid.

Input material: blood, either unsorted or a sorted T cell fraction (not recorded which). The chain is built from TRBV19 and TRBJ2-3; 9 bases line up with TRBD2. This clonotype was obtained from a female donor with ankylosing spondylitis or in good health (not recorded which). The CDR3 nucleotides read TGTGCCAGTAGTACTTTTAGGAGCGGGGGGCCAGCGGGCGCAGATACGCAGTATTTT. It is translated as CASSTFRSGGPAGADTQYF.